This T cell receptor beta chain was observed in a study of spatial heterogeneity in lung cancer. This clonotype is categorized as medium-sized. Described time point: sample taken at primary tumor resection. TCRdb fed the 5' RACE reads into MiXCR, producing one record per CDR3 protein. Among 60,000 to 75,000 distinct CDR3 sequences listed, approximately 6% were seen once. The clonotype originates from a female donor with early-stage non-small cell lung cancer. The source material was PBMCs, sampled at surgery.

CDR3: CASSFLAGGRPEQFF. The CDR3 bases are TGTGCCAGCAGCTTTCTAGCGGGGGGCCGCCCTGAGCAGTTCTTC. This chain links TRBV11-2 with TRBJ2-1; 11 bases line up with TRBD2. The junction had 7 bases not matched to a gene; V was cut back by 3 bases and J by 9 bases. This CDR3 comprises 15 residues. Per germline, CDR1 SGHAT and CDR2 FQNNGV.